These 17 T cell receptor beta chains were sequenced from one sample in a study of cytomegalovirus exposure and HLA in healthy donors. Assay used: immunoSEQ multiplex PCR; TCRdb lists only in-frame clones, some missing. The sample includes around 260,000 clones, 80% to 95% of them seen just once. The sample consisted of PBMCs. These receptors all come from a woman in her twenties or thirties in good health and CMV-seronegative.

The chain joins TRBV7-9 to TRBJ1-4; D gene unclear. Germline V CDR1 and CDR2: SEHNR, FQNEAQ (reference sequence). The CDR3 consists of 12 residues. V lost 5 bases, J lost 3 bases, and 4 bases lay in between. The CDR3 protein is CASSASNEKLFF. CDR3 nucleotides: TGTGCCAGCAGCGCTTCTAATGAAAAACTGTTTTTT.

The J gene is TRBJ1-1, the V gene TRBV7-6; D is perhaps TRBD1 (5 bases). Germline V gene sequence: CDR1 SGHVS, CDR2 FNYEAQ. V dropped 8 bases and J dropped 1 base, with 11 bases sitting between them. This CDR3 region has 13 residues. The CDR3 region is CASSGTENTEAFF. The CDR3, as DNA: TGTGCCAGCTCGGGGACCGAGAACACTGAAGCTTTCTTT.

CDR3 DNA: TGTGCCAGCATGGTGTACACTGAAGCTTTCTTT. Protein: CASMVYTEAFF. This sequence joins TRBV25-1 and TRBJ1-1; D is unclear. The germline CDR1 and CDR2 sequences are MGHDK and SYGVNS. The CDR3 covers 11 residues. V lost 7 bases and J lost 3, with 6 bases in between.

This sequence joins TRBV6-1 and TRBJ2-5; TRBD1 matches at 7 bases. Germline loops: CDR1 MNHNS, CDR2 SASEGT. Trimming took 2 bases from V and 5 from J; bases not matched to a gene: 11. This CDR3 has 16 residues. CDR3 in amino acids: CASSELGPGGAETQYF. The DNA of the CDR3 is TGTGCCAGCAGTGAACTGGGCCCAGGGGGTGCGGAGACCCAGTACTTC.

As concerns this clone: The sample carries other DNA sequences with the same CDR3. This rearrangement joins TRBV2 to TRBJ2-7, with D unclear. Germline CDR1 is SNHLY and CDR2 is FYNNEI. Trimming took 4 bases from V and 4 from J, leaving 8 bases between them. The CDR3 runs to 12 residues. CDR3 loop: CASSGSSYEQYF. CDR3 coding DNA: TGTGCCAGCAGTGGGTCCTCTTACGAGCAGTACTTC.

A word on this clone: At one end the junction does not follow the germline gene, possibly because of a read error. The chain's CDR3 is CASPPDRGRGSF. In nucleotides, the CDR3 is TGTGCCAGCCCCCCTGACAGGGGGCGCGGGTCCTTC. The V call is TRBV27, the J call TRBJ2-7, with 10 bases lining up with TRBD1. Germline V gene lookup returns CDR1 MNHEY and CDR2 SMNVEV (reference sequence). There are 12 residues in the CDR3.

In regard to this clone: Other DNA sequences of this sample code for an identical CDR3. The chain combines TRBV4-2 with TRBJ2-7; 11 nucleotides agree with TRBD2. This CDR3 has 14 residues. The ends lost 3 bases at V and 4 bases at J; junction bases unmatched: 2. Per the germline V gene, CDR1 is LGHNA and CDR2 is YNFKEQ. DNA for the CDR3: TGTGCCAGCAGCCACGGGACTAGCGGATACGAGCAGTACTTC. Translated, it gives CASSHGTSGYEQYF.

The chain uses TRBV4-1 and TRBJ2-7, with a weak D call TRBD2 (6 bases). The CDR3 runs to 16 residues. With 3 bases removed from V and 0 bases from J, the gap between germline ends came to 15 bases. Germline V gene lookup returns CDR1 MGHRA and CDR2 YSYEKL. The CDR3 bases are TGCGCCAGCAGCCATATCGGTCGGGAGTCCTCCTACGAGCAGTACTTC. Residues: CASSHIGRESSYEQYF.

This clone has only a few counts. The V call is TRBV11-2, the J call TRBJ1-1; D uncertain. The CDR3 has 15 residues. Germline V gene lookup returns CDR1 SGHAT and CDR2 FQNNGV. The ends were cut back, 1 base at V and 0 bases at J, with 9 bases in the middle. The CDR3 DNA follows: TGTGCCAGCAGCTTAGGGGCACGAATGAACACTGAAGCTTTCTTT. It encodes CASSLGARMNTEAFF.

In its sample, this clone was seen a few times. For the CDR3, the DNA is TGTGCCACCACAGGGGGAACAGGGCAGCCCCAGCATTTT. Amino acids: CATTGGTGQPQHF. V usage is TRBV6-5 and J usage is TRBJ1-5, with TRBD1 identical over 8 bases. Germline values: CDR1 MNHEY, CDR2 SVGAGI. V was clipped by 10 bases and J by 7 bases; unmatched bases: 9. The CDR3 length is 13 residues.

V usage is TRBV18 and J usage is TRBJ2-7; a possible D gene is TRBD2 (5 bases). Germline V gives CDR1 KGHSH, CDR2 LQKENI. The V end was cut by 2 bases, the J end by 4 bases, with 6 bases between. The CDR3 length is 12 residues. The CDR3 DNA reads as TGTGCCAGCTCACCAACGGGATACGAGCAGTACTTC. Translating gives CASSPTGYEQYF.

The V and J genes are TRBV27 and TRBJ1-5; no firm D call. Germline V gene lookup returns CDR1 MNHEY and CDR2 SMNVEV (reference sequence). CDR3 length: 15 amino acids. The V end was cut by 2 bases, the J end by 2 bases, with 10 bases between. CDR3 loop: CASSLRNSRNQPQHF. CDR3 nucleotides: TGTGCCAGCAGTTTAAGAAACAGCCGCAATCAGCCCCAGCATTTT.

This chain uses TRBV6-5 with TRBJ1-1; no clear D. Germline loops: CDR1 MNHEY, CDR2 SVGAGI. The germline V and J ends were trimmed by 0 bases and 7 bases, with 9 bases remaining between them. The CDR3 is 13 amino acids. CDR3 protein: CASSYSAGFEAFF. The DNA of the CDR3 is TGTGCCAGCAGTTACTCGGCCGGCTTTGAAGCTTTCTTT.

Details on this clone: Other DNA sequences in the sample encode the same CDR3. The chain uses TRBV6-5 and TRBJ2-7; 8 nucleotides line up with TRBD1. Germline V lookup: CDR1 MNHEY, CDR2 SVGAGI. V lost 0 bases, J lost 1 base, and 2 bases stayed unmatched. The CDR3 sequence is 15 residues long. CDR3 sequence reads: CASSYSGQGSYEQYF. DNA of the CDR3: TGTGCCAGCAGTTACTCAGGACAGGGATCCTACGAGCAGTACTTC.

The CDR3 region is CASSVEGGSPNEQFF. For the CDR3, the DNA is TGTGCCAGCAGCGTAGAGGGTGGGAGCCCCAATGAGCAGTTCTTC. The V and J genes are TRBV9 and TRBJ2-1, with D tentatively TRBD2 (5 bases). The CDR3 covers 15 residues. From germline, CDR1 is SGDLS and CDR2 YYNGEE. Trimming cost V 0 bases and J 6 bases, with 13 bases left between them. Full variable domain (outside the CDR3, taken from reference TRBV9 and TRBJ2-1): DSGVTQTPKHLITATGQRVTLRCSPRSGDLSVYWYQQSLDQGLQFLIQYYNGEERAKGNILERFSAQQFPDLHSELNLSSLELGDSALYFCASSVEGGSPNEQFFGPGTRLTVL.

The rearrangement joins TRBV2 to TRBJ1-5; the D is unclear. The CDR3 loop spans 14 amino acids. With 2 bases removed from V and 2 bases from J, the gap between germline ends came to 7 bases. CDR1 and CDR2 from the germline V gene are SNHLY and FYNNEI. The CDR3 coding sequence is TGTGCCAGCAGTGAACGAAGGGGCAATCAGCCCCAGCATTTT. Protein sequence: CASSERRGNQPQHF.

The rearrangement links TRBV7-6 to TRBJ2-1; 10 bases agree with TRBD2. Unmatched junction bases numbered 6, after V lost 4 bases and J lost 3 bases. The CDR3 loop spans 16 amino acids. The germline CDR1 and CDR2 sequences are SGHVS and FNYEAQ. In DNA form, the CDR3 reads TGTGCCAGCAGCTACGCGAGGACTAGCGGCTACAATGAGCAGTTCTTC. This sequence encodes CASSYARTSGYNEQFF.